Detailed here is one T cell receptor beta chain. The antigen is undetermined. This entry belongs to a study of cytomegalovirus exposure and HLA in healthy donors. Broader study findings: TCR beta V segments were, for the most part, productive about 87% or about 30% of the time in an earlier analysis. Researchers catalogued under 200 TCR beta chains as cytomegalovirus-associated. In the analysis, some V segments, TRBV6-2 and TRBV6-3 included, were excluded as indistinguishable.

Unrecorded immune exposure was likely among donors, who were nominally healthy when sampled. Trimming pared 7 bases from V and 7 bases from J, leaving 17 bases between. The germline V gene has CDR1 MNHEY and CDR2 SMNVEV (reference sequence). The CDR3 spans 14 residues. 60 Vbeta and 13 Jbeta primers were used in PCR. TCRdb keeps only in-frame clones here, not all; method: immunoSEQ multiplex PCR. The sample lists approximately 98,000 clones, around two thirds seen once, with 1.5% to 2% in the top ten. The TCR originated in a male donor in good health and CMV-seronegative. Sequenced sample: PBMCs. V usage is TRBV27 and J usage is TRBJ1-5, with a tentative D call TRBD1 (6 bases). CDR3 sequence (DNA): TGTGCCAGCACCTACCTGGGGGCTGCGCAGCCCCAGCATTTT. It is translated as CASTYLGAAQPQHF.